A selection of T cell receptor beta chains follows, all from one sample in a study of identical twins. MiXCR, run by TCRdb on the 5' RACE reads, gives a single entry per CDR3 protein. The profile covers approximately 210,000 distinct CDR3 sequences, with approximately 9% appearing a single time and 5% to 6.5% taken by the ten largest. The specimen was memory (CD45RO+) T cells sorted from blood. The receptors originated from a woman under 30 in good health. Both conserved end residues are part of each CDR3. Fields, in order: V gene, CDR3 length, J gene, D gene, clone size, CDR3 DNA, CDR3 protein. A D gene is named only where the DNA matches it firmly. Clone size is stated in some rows and not others, as once, few, many or a class when expanded.

V gene: TRBV20-1
CDR3 length: 12
J gene: TRBJ1-1
D gene: NA
clone size: many
CDR3 DNA: TGCAGTGCTATGATAGGGGACACTGAAGCTTTCTTT
CDR3 protein: CSAMIGDTEAFF

V gene: TRBV20-1
CDR3 length: 13
J gene: TRBJ1-5
D gene: NA
clone size: few
CDR3 DNA: TGCAGTGCCAGAGGCGGGAACAATCAGCCCCAGCATTTT
CDR3 protein: CSARGGNNQPQHF

V gene: TRBV20-1
CDR3 length: 13
J gene: TRBJ2-7
D gene: TRBD1
clone size: few
CDR3 DNA: TGCAGTGCTAGACTTCAGGGGGTGGACGAGCAGTACTTC
CDR3 protein: CSARLQGVDEQYF

V gene: TRBV12-5
CDR3 length: 10
J gene: TRBJ2-7
D gene: NA
clone size: NA
CDR3 DNA: TGTGCTAGTGGGCATTACGAGCAGTACTTC
CDR3 protein: CASGHYEQYF

V gene: TRBV20-1
CDR3 length: 13
J gene: TRBJ2-1
D gene: NA
clone size: NA
CDR3 DNA: TGCAGTGCTAGTTCGGTAACCTACAATGAGCAGTTCTTC
CDR3 protein: CSASSVTYNEQFF

V gene: TRBV5-1
CDR3 length: 14
J gene: TRBJ2-1
D gene: NA
clone size: many
CDR3 DNA: TGCGCCAGCAGCCCAACGACAGGAACGGGTGAGCAGTTCTTC
CDR3 protein: CASSPTTGTGEQFF

V gene: TRBV12-3/TRBV12-4
CDR3 length: 13
J gene: TRBJ2-3
D gene: TRBD2
clone size: many
CDR3 DNA: TGTGCCAGCAGTCAGCGGGACGGAGATACGCAGTATTTT
CDR3 protein: CASSQRDGDTQYF

V gene: TRBV9
CDR3 length: 15
J gene: TRBJ1-2
D gene: TRBD1
clone size: few
CDR3 DNA: TGTGCCAGCAGCCGGGGACAGGGTGGAGTAGGGGGCTACACCTTC
CDR3 protein: CASSRGQGGVGGYTF

V gene: TRBV3-1
CDR3 length: 13
J gene: TRBJ1-2
D gene: TRBD1
clone size: many
CDR3 DNA: TGTGCCAGCAGCCACCTGACAGGGGATGGCTACACCTTC
CDR3 protein: CASSHLTGDGYTF

V gene: TRBV12-3/TRBV12-4
CDR3 length: 15
J gene: TRBJ1-2
D gene: TRBD1
clone size: many
CDR3 DNA: TGTGCCAGCAGTCCGGGGACAGGGGGCCTCTATGGCTACACCTTC
CDR3 protein: CASSPGTGGLYGYTF

V gene: TRBV5-5
CDR3 length: 16
J gene: TRBJ2-1
D gene: NA
clone size: many
CDR3 DNA: TGTGCCAGCAGCTTGGAAGGGACGGTCGCCTACAATGAGCAGTTCTTC
CDR3 protein: CASSLEGTVAYNEQFF

V gene: TRBV2
CDR3 length: 15
J gene: TRBJ2-1
D gene: TRBD2
clone size: few
CDR3 DNA: TGTGCCAGCAGTTCGGGGGGAGGTCCCCCACATGAGCAGTTCTTC
CDR3 protein: CASSSGGGPPHEQFF

V gene: TRBV3-1
CDR3 length: 15
J gene: TRBJ2-1
D gene: NA
clone size: few
CDR3 DNA: TGTGCCAGCAGCCGATTCAGGGCTACCTACAATGAGCAGTTCTTC
CDR3 protein: CASSRFRATYNEQFF

V gene: TRBV7-9
CDR3 length: 13
J gene: TRBJ2-1
D gene: NA
clone size: few
CDR3 DNA: TGTGCCAGCAGCGGGGGCTCCTACAATGAGCAGTTCTTC
CDR3 protein: CASSGGSYNEQFF

V gene: TRBV6-1
CDR3 length: 16
J gene: TRBJ2-3
D gene: TRBD2
clone size: few
CDR3 DNA: TGTGCCAGCAGTCGTAGTATAGCGGGGGGCACAGATACGCAGTATTTT
CDR3 protein: CASSRSIAGGTDTQYF

V gene: TRBV5-1
CDR3 length: 14
J gene: TRBJ1-2
D gene: NA
clone size: many
CDR3 DNA: TGCGCCAGCAGCGTCCTGGGCAGGGCCCATGGCTACACCTTC
CDR3 protein: CASSVLGRAHGYTF

V gene: TRBV29-1
CDR3 length: 14
J gene: TRBJ2-3
D gene: NA
clone size: NA
CDR3 DNA: TGCAGCGTTTACGCCAGCGGATCTTTTGATACGCAGTATTTT
CDR3 protein: CSVYASGSFDTQYF

V gene: TRBV3-1
CDR3 length: 14
J gene: TRBJ2-1
D gene: TRBD2
clone size: few
CDR3 DNA: TGTGCCAGCAGCCAAGGGGGTAGCGGGGCTGAGCAGTTCTTC
CDR3 protein: CASSQGGSGAEQFF